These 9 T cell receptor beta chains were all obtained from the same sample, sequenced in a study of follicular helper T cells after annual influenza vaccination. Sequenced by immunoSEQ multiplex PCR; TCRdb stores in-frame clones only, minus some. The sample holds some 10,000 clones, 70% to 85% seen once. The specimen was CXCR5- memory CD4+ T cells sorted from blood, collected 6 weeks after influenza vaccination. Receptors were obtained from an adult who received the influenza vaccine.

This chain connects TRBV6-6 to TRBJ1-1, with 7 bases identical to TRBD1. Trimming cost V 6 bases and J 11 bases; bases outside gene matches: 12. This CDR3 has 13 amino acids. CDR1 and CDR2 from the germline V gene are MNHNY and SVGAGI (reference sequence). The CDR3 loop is CASRLLQGPRAFF. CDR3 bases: TGTGCCAGCAGGCTTCTACAGGGGCCACGGGCTTTCTTT.

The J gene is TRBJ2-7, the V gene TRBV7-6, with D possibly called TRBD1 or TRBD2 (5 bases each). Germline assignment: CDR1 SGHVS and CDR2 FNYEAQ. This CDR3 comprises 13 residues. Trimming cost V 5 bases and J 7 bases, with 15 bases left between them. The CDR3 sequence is CASSLRTGREQYF. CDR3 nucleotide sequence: TGTGCCAGCAGCCTCCGGACGGGGCGGGAGCAGTACTTC.

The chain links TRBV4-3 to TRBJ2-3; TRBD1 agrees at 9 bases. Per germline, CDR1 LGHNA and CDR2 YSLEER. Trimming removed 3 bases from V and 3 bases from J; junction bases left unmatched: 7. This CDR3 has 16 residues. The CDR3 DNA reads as TGCGCCAGCAGCCAGAGGCCCGGACAGGGGACAGATACGCAGTATTTT. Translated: CASSQRPGQGTDTQYF.

As DNA, the CDR3 is TGTGCCAGTAGTATTAAGGTCGAACGGGGCTATAGCAATCAGCCCCAGCATTTT. It translates to CASSIKVERGYSNQPQHF. The gene calls are TRBV19 and TRBJ1-5; TRBD1 is a possible D gene (5 bases). Germline V gives CDR1 LNHDA, CDR2 SQIVND (reference sequence). This CDR3 comprises 18 residues. Trimming stripped 3 bases from V and 0 bases from J, with 18 bases between.

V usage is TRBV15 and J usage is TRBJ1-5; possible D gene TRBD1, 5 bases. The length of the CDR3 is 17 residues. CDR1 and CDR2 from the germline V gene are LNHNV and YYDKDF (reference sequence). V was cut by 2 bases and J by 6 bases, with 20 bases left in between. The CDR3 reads CATSRSGDGTASQPQHF. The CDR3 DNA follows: TGTGCCACCAGCAGATCGGGGGACGGTACGGCGAGTCAGCCCCAGCATTTT.

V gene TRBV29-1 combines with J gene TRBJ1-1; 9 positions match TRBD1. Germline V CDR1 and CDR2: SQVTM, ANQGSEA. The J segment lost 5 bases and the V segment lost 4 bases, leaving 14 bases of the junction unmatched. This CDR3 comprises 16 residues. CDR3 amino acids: CSVGSLGIGTGTEAFF. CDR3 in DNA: TGCAGCGTTGGATCGCTCGGGATTGGGACAGGGACTGAAGCTTTCTTT.

The CDR3 loop reads CASSPRPGYGYTF. In nucleotides, the CDR3 is TGTGCCAGCAGCCCGCGACCTGGGTATGGCTACACCTTC. V gene TRBV14 combines with J gene TRBJ1-2; D ambiguous. The germline gives CDR1 SGHDN, CDR2 FVKESK. The CDR3 is made up of 13 amino acids. Trimming pared 4 bases from V and 5 bases from J, leaving 11 bases between.

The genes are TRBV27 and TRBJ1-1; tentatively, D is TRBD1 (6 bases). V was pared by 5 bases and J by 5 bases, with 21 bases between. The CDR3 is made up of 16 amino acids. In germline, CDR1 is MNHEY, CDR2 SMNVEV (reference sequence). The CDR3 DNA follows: TGTGCCAGCAGTCCAAGATGGAGGGGGAGGGTGACTGAAGCTTTCTTT. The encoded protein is CASSPRWRGRVTEAFF.

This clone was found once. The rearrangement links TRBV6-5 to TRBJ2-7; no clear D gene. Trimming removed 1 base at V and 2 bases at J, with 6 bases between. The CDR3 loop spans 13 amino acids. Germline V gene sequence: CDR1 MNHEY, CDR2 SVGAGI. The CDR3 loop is CASSYFDTYEQYF. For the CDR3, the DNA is TGTGCCAGCAGTTACTTTGACACCTACGAGCAGTACTTC.